This is a list of T cell receptor beta chains from one sample in a study of cytomegalovirus exposure and HLA in healthy donors. Clones were read by immunoSEQ multiplex PCR, and TCRdb kept only the in-frame ones, dropping some. The data hold about 43,000 clones, with roughly 60% observed a single time. Sequenced sample: PBMCs. The source is a human donor in good health. Each CDR3 is given with its conserved first and last residue. Fields, in order: clone size, J gene, V gene, D gene, CDR3 protein, CDR3 DNA. The D gene is left open where the match is weak. Clone size, where shown, is once, few, many, or a class for clones that have expanded.

>few|TRBJ1-4|TRBV6-5|TRBD1
CASSDPGQYEKLFF
TGTGCCAGCAGTGACCCGGGACAGTATGAAAAACTGTTTTTT
>once|TRBJ1-5|TRBV28|-
CASRQGGDQPQHF
TGTGCCAGCAGACAGGGAGGGGATCAGCCCCAGCATTTT
>-|TRBJ1-1|TRBV19|-
CASSLLGDGDTEAFF
TGTGCCAGTAGCCTTTTGGGAGATGGGGACACTGAAGCTTTCTTT
>few|TRBJ2-3|TRBV28|TRBD1
CTTGDRGPTDTQYF
TGTACCACGGGGGACAGGGGGCCCACAGATACGCAGTATTTT
>-|TRBJ1-2|TRBV6-6|-
CASKTTGGYTF
TGTGCCAGCAAAACGACGGGTGGCTACACCTTC
>-|TRBJ1-2|TRBV28|TRBD1
CASSLQGAQQGGYTF
TGTGCCAGCAGCCTACAGGGGGCGCAGCAAGGGGGCTACACCTTC
>-|TRBJ1-2|TRBV6-1|TRBD1
CASSPGTATYGYTF
TGTGCCAGCAGCCCTGGGACAGCTACCTATGGCTACACCTTC
>-|TRBJ2-5|TRBV28|TRBD2
CASSSGTSGGETQYF
TGTGCCAGCAGTTCGGGGACTAGCGGGGGGGAGACCCAGTACTTC
>few|TRBJ2-5|TRBV4-1|-
CASRGINRGEETQYF
TGCGCCAGCAGAGGAATCAACCGGGGAGAAGAGACCCAGTACTTC
>-|TRBJ2-3|TRBV7-8|TRBD2
CASSAGLAGASTDTQYF
TGTGCCAGCAGCGCTGGACTAGCGGGGGCTAGCACAGATACGCAGTATTTT
>-|TRBJ2-3|TRBV5-1|TRBD1
CASSLGTGTDTQYF
TGCGCCAGCAGCTTGGGGACAGGGACAGATACGCAGTATTTT
>once|TRBJ1-6|TRBV27|-
CASGWSSYNSPLHF
TGTGCCAGCGGGTGGAGCTCCTATAATTCACCCCTCCACTTT
>-|TRBJ2-4|TRBV5-5|TRBD1
CASSWDSKNIQYF
TGTGCCAGCAGCTGGGACAGTAAAAACATTCAGTACTTC
>-|TRBJ1-3|TRBV7-2|TRBD1
CASSYGQGFENTIYF
TGTGCCAGCAGCTACGGACAGGGGTTCGAAAACACCATATATTTT
>few|TRBJ2-1|TRBV6-1|TRBD2
CATSISAGGWNEQFF
TGTGCCACCTCCATAAGCGCGGGGGGTTGGAATGAGCAGTTCTTC
>few|TRBJ1-1|TRBV5-8|-
CASTQPDLRGRDEAFF
TGTGCCAGCACCCAACCGGATCTTAGGGGAAGGGATGAGGCTTTCTTT
>-|TRBJ1-4|TRBV5-1|-
CASSLTGGGQNEKLFF
TGCGCCAGCAGCTTGACGGGGGGAGGACAGAATGAAAAACTGTTTTTT
>once|TRBJ2-2|TRBV7-2|TRBD2
CASSLPLTSGGTNTGELFF
TGTGCCAGCAGCTTACCTTTGACTAGCGGGGGAACGAACACCGGGGAGCTGTTTTTT
>-|TRBJ1-5|TRBV5-1|-
CASSKEQGQPQHF
TGCGCCAGCAGCAAAGAACAGGGACAGCCCCAGCATTTT
>-|TRBJ1-6|TRBV9|-
CASSVGPTGQGSLRVSPLHF
TGTGCCAGCAGCGTAGGTCCCACCGGTCAGGGGTCGCTTCGCGTTTCACCCCTCCACTTT
>-|TRBJ1-2|TRBV19|TRBD1
CASSTTGVENGYTF
TGTGCCAGTAGTACAACAGGGGTTGAGAATGGCTACACCTTC
>-|TRBJ1-5|TRBV28|TRBD1
CASGLPGQGYSNQPQHF
TGTGCCAGCGGACTTCCGGGACAGGGATATAGCAATCAGCCCCAGCATTTT
>once|TRBJ2-7|TRBV5-1|-
CASSPGAASYEQYF
TGCGCCAGCAGCCCTGGGGCAGCCTCCTACGAGCAGTACTTC
>-|TRBJ2-1|TRBV6-5|-
CASSYSGSGEQFF
TGTGCCAGCAGTTACTCGGGCAGCGGAGAGCAGTTCTTC
>-|TRBJ1-4|TRBV4-2|-
CASSQDDRQTNEKLFF
TGTGCCAGCAGCCAAGATGACCGACAAACGAATGAAAAACTGTTTTTT
>-|TRBJ2-2|TRBV28|-
CASSFLTANTGELFF
TGTGCCAGCAGTTTTCTTACGGCGAACACCGGGGAGCTGTTTTTT
>-|TRBJ2-3|TRBV6-1|TRBD1
CASKLGTGVADTQYF
TGTGCCAGCAAGTTAGGGACAGGGGTCGCAGATACGCAGTATTTT
>-|TRBJ1-5|TRBV13|TRBD1
CASSVDRDQPQHF
TGTGCCAGCAGCGTGGACAGGGATCAGCCCCAGCATTTT
>-|TRBJ2-7|TRBV7-9|-
CASSLYRDLEQYF
TGTGCCAGCAGCTTATACAGGGATCTCGAGCAGTACTTC
>-|TRBJ1-1|TRBV6-5|TRBD1
CASSYGDRGRAFF
TGTGCCAGCAGCTACGGGGACAGGGGCCGAGCTTTCTTT
>-|TRBJ2-7|TRBV14|TRBD2
CASSLHGGASYEQYF
TGTGCCAGCAGCCTCCACGGGGGGGCTAGCTACGAGCAGTACTTC
>-|TRBJ1-4|TRBV7-9|-
CASSLVPKTTNEKLFF
TGTGCCAGCAGCTTAGTCCCAAAAACAACTAATGAAAAACTGTTTTTT
>few|TRBJ1-6|TRBV6-5|-
CASSYGGTGSDSPLHF
TGTGCCAGCAGTTACGGCGGAACAGGGTCCGATTCACCCCTCCACTTT
>-|TRBJ1-4|TRBV5-6|-
CASSLAVRDEKLFF
TGTGCCAGCAGCTTGGCCGTCAGGGATGAAAAACTGTTTTTT
>-|TRBJ1-3|TRBV9|-
CASSPRGAGNTIYF
TGTGCCAGCAGCCCCCGGGGGGCGGGAAACACCATATATTTT
>-|TRBJ2-2|TRBV7-8|-
CASSFIQDGELFF
TGTGCCAGCAGCTTTATCCAGGACGGGGAGCTGTTTTTT
>-|TRBJ1-2|TRBV29-1|-
CSVEIQGSGESYGYTF
TGCAGCGTTGAAATCCAGGGGAGTGGGGAGTCCTATGGCTACACCTTC
>-|TRBJ1-5|TRBV28|-
CASSLRLYNQPQHF
TGTGCCAGCAGTTTGAGACTTTACAATCAGCCCCAGCATTTT
>-|TRBJ1-4|TRBV7-6|-
CASTVGRGGFREKLFF
TGTGCCAGCACCGTAGGACGCGGGGGCTTTCGGGAAAAACTGTTTTTT
>few|TRBJ2-1|TRBV9|-
CASSESIDYFNEQFF
TGTGCCAGCAGCGAGTCTATTGATTACTTCAATGAGCAGTTCTTC
>-|TRBJ1-5|TRBV6-5|-
CASSYSFNEPQHF
TGTGCCAGCAGTTACTCGTTTAATGAGCCCCAGCATTTT
>-|TRBJ1-1|TRBV29-1|-
CSVVPGQNTEAFF
TGCAGCGTTGTTCCAGGGCAGAACACTGAAGCTTTCTTT
>-|TRBJ1-4|TRBV2|-
CASSVQGFKGEKLFF
TGTGCCAGCAGTGTTCAGGGATTCAAGGGAGAAAAACTGTTTTTT
>-|TRBJ2-7|TRBV18|TRBD1
CASSPDKGAYEQYF
TGTGCCAGCTCACCGGACAAGGGGGCTTACGAGCAGTACTTC
>-|TRBJ1-6|TRBV7-8|-
CASSSDRVRNSPLHF
TGTGCCAGCAGCTCAGACCGGGTCCGTAATTCACCCCTCCACTTT
>-|TRBJ1-2|TRBV7-8|-
CASSLFTDTRVGYGYTF
TGTGCCAGCAGCTTATTCACGGACACCCGGGTTGGCTATGGCTACACCTTC
>few|TRBJ2-3|TRBV5-6|-
CASSLFHTDTQYF
TGTGCCAGCAGCTTGTTTCACACAGATACGCAGTATTTT
>-|TRBJ1-4|TRBV10-2|-
CASSGGGNEKLFF
TGCGCCAGCAGTGGCGGGGGGAATGAAAAACTGTTTTTT
>-|TRBJ1-4|TRBV29-1|-
CSVGRGSATNEKLFF
TGCAGCGTTGGTAGGGGGAGTGCAACTAATGAAAAACTGTTTTTT
>-|TRBJ1-3|TRBV5-6|-
CASSTGLNTIYF
TGTGCCAGCAGCACGGGTCTAAACACCATATATTTT
>few|TRBJ1-5|TRBV4-2|-
CASSPGTTNQPQHF
TGTGCCAGCAGCCCCGGGACAACCAATCAGCCCCAGCATTTT
>-|TRBJ2-1|TRBV5-1|-
CASSLIAGFNEQFF
TGCGCCAGCAGCTTGATCGCAGGGTTCAATGAGCAGTTCTTC
>-|TRBJ1-1|TRBV19|-
CASIRPGGYTEAFF
TGTGCCAGTATCCGACCCGGGGGGTACACTGAAGCTTTCTTT
>-|TRBJ2-7|TRBV18|-
CASSPTSGGVEDF
TGTGCCAGCTCACCAACATCGGGGGGCGTCGAAGACTTC
>-|TRBJ2-2|TRBV11-3|-
CASGQNTGELFF
TGTGCCAGCGGACAGAACACCGGGGAGCTGTTTTTT
>-|TRBJ1-2|TRBV5-1|TRBD1
CASSSGKGQMNYGYTF
TGCGCCAGCAGCTCCGGAAAGGGACAGATGAACTATGGCTACACCTTC
>-|TRBJ1-2|TRBV27|TRBD1
CASSPDRGHYGYTF
TGTGCCAGCAGTCCCGACAGGGGCCACTATGGCTACACCTTC
>-|TRBJ2-7|TRBV6-1|TRBD1
CASRLGGEYEQYF
TGTGCCAGCAGATTAGGGGGCGAGTACGAGCAGTACTTC
>-|TRBJ2-2|TRBV7-3|TRBD2
CASSLTWTSGGQLNTGELFF
TGTGCCAGCAGCTTAACCTGGACTAGCGGGGGGCAACTGAACACCGGGGAGCTGTTTTTT